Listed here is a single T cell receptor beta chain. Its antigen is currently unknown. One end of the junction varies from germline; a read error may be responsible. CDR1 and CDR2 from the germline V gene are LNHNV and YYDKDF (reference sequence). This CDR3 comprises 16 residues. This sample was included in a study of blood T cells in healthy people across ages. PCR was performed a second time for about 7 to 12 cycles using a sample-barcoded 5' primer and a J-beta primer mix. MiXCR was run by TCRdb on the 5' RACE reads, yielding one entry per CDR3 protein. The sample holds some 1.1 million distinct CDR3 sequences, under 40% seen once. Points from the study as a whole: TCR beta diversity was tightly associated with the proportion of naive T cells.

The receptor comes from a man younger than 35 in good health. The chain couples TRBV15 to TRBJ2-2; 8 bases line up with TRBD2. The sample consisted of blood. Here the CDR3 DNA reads TGTGCTACCAGCAGAGATCGGGGGGGCCGGACCGGGGAGCTGTTTTTT. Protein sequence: CATSRDRGGRTGELFF.